This T cell receptor beta chain was retrieved from a study of B cell selection in AIRE deficiency. Using immunoSEQ multiplex PCR, the repertoire was profiled, and TCRdb retains in-frame clones only, with some absent. This sample carries tens of thousands of clones, around nine tenths of them seen once, and the ten largest clones take approximately 1.5%. Germline V CDR1 and CDR2: DFQATT, SNEGSKA (reference sequence). The CDR3 has 9 residues. Regarding the study as a whole: In TCRBV usage, CDR3 length and diversity, patient Tconv and Treg cells matched healthy donors. Of 3,000 to 4,500 shared Treg TCRbeta sequences, 25% to 40% were healthy-only, just under 9.5% patient-only. CDR3s were shorter in shared Treg sequences, reflecting few non-templated nucleotide insertions.

Regulatory T cells were sorted as CD4+CD25hiCD127low/negative cells. With regard to this clone: Its antigen is not identified.

This chain links TRBV20-1 with TRBJ1-6; no clear D. This TCR was recovered from a human donor in good health. Sequencing was done on a sample of CD4+CD25+ Tregs sorted from PBMCs. This CDR3 reads CTSRTPLHF. The DNA of the CDR3 is TGCACTAGCCGGACACCCCTCCACTTT.